This TCR beta chain was recorded in a study of post-analysis software for immune sequencing data. In the study overall: Several disease courses (relapsing-remitting, secondary progressive and progressive-relapsing) of multiple sclerosis were included. The study's findings and limits: A significant reduction in normalized Chao1 diversity was observed in multiple sclerosis patients versus controls.

Unique molecular identifiers were carried by the TCR beta cDNA libraries. A single record per CDR3 protein comes from TCRdb applying MiXCR to the PCR reads. The profile shows hundreds of thousands of distinct CDR3 sequences, about 53% of them singletons. Of note for this clonotype: Its antigen is not known.

The receptor was derived from a girl aged 10 to 17 with multiple sclerosis. The source material was blood.

Written as DNA, the CDR3 is TGTGCCAGCAGCCAAGCTTCAGATACGCAGTATTTT. As protein: CASSQASDTQYF. V gene TRBV3-1 combines with J gene TRBJ2-3; the D is unclear. The V gene's germline CDR1 is LGHDT and CDR2 YNNKEL (reference sequence). Trimming left V 1 base short and J 4 bases short, with 3 bases between. The CDR3 totals 12 residues.